The clone carrying this T cell receptor beta chain showed up just a few times. Its antigen is as yet unknown. This record comes from a study of CD8+ T cells in alopecia areata. Study-level points and caveats: Affected lesional scalp, above all in alopecia totalis/universalis, was more clonal than normal scalp.

Alopecia areata patients had lesional scalp punch biopsies and peripheral blood taken from them. Reverse transcription of extracted RNA yielded cDNA, which provided the sequencing template. Generated by immunoSEQ multiplex PCR, the TCRdb table keeps only in-frame clones and is missing some. The sample lists 110,000 to 150,000 clones, roughly 62% occurring once. Deletions cut 1 base from V and 6 bases from J, with 3 bases between. Germline CDR1 reads DFQATT; CDR2 reads SNEGSKA (reference sequence). This CDR3 is built from 11 residues. The sequencing here drew on CD4+ T cells sorted from blood, taken at week 0. The chain joins TRBV20-1 to TRBJ1-4; D not resolved. The receptor comes from a human donor with alopecia areata. CDR3 protein: CSARVYEKLFF. The CDR3 nucleotides read TGCAGTGCTAGAGTTTATGAAAAACTGTTTTTT.